In its sample, the clone carrying this T cell receptor (beta chain) was seen once. No antigen is known for it. A sample-barcoded 5' primer and a J-beta primer mix were used in a second PCR of roughly 7 to 11 cycles. TCRdb called the 5' RACE reads again in MiXCR, with one record for every CDR3 protein. The sample holds about 680,000 distinct CDR3 sequences, about half seen once. The data are from a study of blood T cells in healthy people across ages. General study results and limits: A greater number of naive CD4+ cells and higher diversity distinguished long-lived donors from aged donors. It was not possible, with unsorted PBMCs, to conclusively compare naive and antigen-experienced cells.

The sequencing input was blood. The TCR was taken from a woman aged 55-69 years in good health.

CDR3 sequence (DNA): TGTGCCAGCAGCCCGCAGGCCCTTAGTGGCTACACCTTC. Translating gives CASSPQALSGYTF. The V and J genes are TRBV7-2 and TRBJ1-2; D is ambiguous. CDR1 is SGHTA, CDR2 FQGNSA, per germline. The CDR3 covers 13 residues. The ends were cut back, 5 bases at V and 7 bases at J, with 14 bases in the middle.